This T cell receptor beta chain was sequenced for a study of read filtering for tumor transcriptome and immune sequencing. Study-level findings and limits: RNA-seq captured clonotypes less deeply and reliably than IR-seq. Without single-read clonotypes, shared clonotype proportions correlated more between IR-seq and RNA-seq.

A few counts support this clonotype. Its specificity is unknown. Molecular barcoded adaptors covering alpha/delta and beta/gamma chains were used on 400 ng RNA. TCRdb re-called the reads through MiXCR, storing one row per CDR3 protein. The table shows more than 45,000 distinct CDR3 sequences, with 9% to 15% occurring only once. Sequencing input: a population of CD138-negative cells sorted from bone marrow. The TCR comes from a donor at least 40 years old with multiple myeloma.

As DNA, the CDR3 is TGCAGTGCTAGAGATGTCGGGACAGGGAAATCCTACGAGCAGTACTTC. Residues: CSARDVGTGKSYEQYF. This rearrangement joins TRBV20-1 to TRBJ2-7, with 9 bases identical to TRBD1. This CDR3 is built from 16 residues. CDR1 is DFQATT and CDR2 is SNEGSKA in the germline V gene (reference sequence). The trim removed 0 bases at V and 1 base at J, leaving 7 bases unmatched.